The 16 T cell receptor beta chains presented below share a single source sample, sequenced in a study of shared clonotypes between healthy human individuals. This table comes from immunoSEQ multiplex PCR, and its TCRdb copy is limited to in-frame clones, with some not included. The repertoire holds over 950,000 clones, with around three quarters as singletons. The material sequenced was memory CD4+ T cells from PBMCs. Documented subset: CD45RA-negative fraction. All receptors come from a man aged 18 to 35 in good health. Some clones in this sample may be carry-over from other donors' samples.

Written as DNA, the CDR3 is TGTGCCAGCAGTTACACCGTGACTAGCGGCTACGAGCAGTACTTC. As protein: CASSYTVTSGYEQYF. The chain uses TRBV6-5 and TRBJ2-7, with TRBD2 identical over 9 bases. The CDR3 is made up of 15 amino acids. Trimming cost V 2 bases and J 3 bases; bases outside gene matches: 5. Germline loops: CDR1 MNHEY, CDR2 SVGAGI.

The V call is TRBV28, the J call TRBJ2-3, with 11 bases lining up with TRBD2. Unmatched junction bases numbered 10, after V lost 5 bases and J lost 3 bases. This CDR3 contains 17 residues. Germline V lookup: CDR1 MDHEN, CDR2 SYDVKM. The CDR3 loop is CASSRNRGTSGTDTQYF. DNA for the CDR3: TGTGCCAGCAGTCGGAACAGGGGGACTAGCGGAACAGATACGCAGTATTTT.

The chain uses TRBV18 and TRBJ1-2; D remains ambiguous. Germline V gene lookup returns CDR1 KGHSH and CDR2 LQKENI. Trimming stripped 2 bases from V and 2 bases from J, with 12 bases between. CDR3 size: 15 residues. CDR3 protein: CASSPGRDQNYGYTF. CDR3 DNA: TGTGCCAGCTCACCAGGCAGAGACCAAAACTATGGCTACACCTTC.

This clone was detected many times. J is TRBJ2-5 and V is TRBV5-5; D remains unclear. Germline values: CDR1 SGHKS, CDR2 YYEKEE (reference sequence). Trimming cost V 1 base and J 3 bases, with 7 bases left between them. The CDR3 has 13 amino acids. The CDR3 region has the DNA TGTGCCAGCAGCTTGTACTCCGAAGAGACCCAGTACTTC. Protein product: CASSLYSEETQYF.

The CDR3 DNA is TGTGCCAGCAGTTTATCCGGGACAGGGGCCTCTGGGGAGCAGTTCTTC. This codes for CASSLSGTGASGEQFF. The genes are TRBV28 and TRBJ2-1, with 10 bases lining up with TRBD1. The germline CDR1 and CDR2 sequences are MDHEN and SYDVKM. Losses at the gene ends were 1 base for V and 10 bases for J; bases not matched to a gene: 10. The CDR3 spans 16 residues.

The rearrangement uses TRBV5-6 and TRBJ1-2; D possibly corresponds to TRBD1 (6 bases). CDR1 is SGHDT and CDR2 is YYEEEE in the germline V gene. Trimming removed 4 bases at V and 0 bases at J, with 16 bases between. The length of the CDR3 is 16 residues. The CDR3, as DNA: TGTGCCAGCAGCATGTTACACAGGGAAGCTAACTATGGCTACACCTTC. This gives the protein CASSMLHREANYGYTF.

The chain carries TRBV4-2 and TRBJ1-2; D possibly corresponds to TRBD1 (6 bases). Germline V gene data show CDR1 as LGHNA and CDR2 as YNFKEQ. Trimming cost V 7 bases and J 4 bases, with 16 bases left between them. There are 14 residues in the CDR3. CDR3 sequence (DNA): TGTGCCAGCACCCTTGAGAGGGGGTTCTATGGCTACACCTTC. Residues: CASTLERGFYGYTF.

The gene calls are TRBV7-2 and TRBJ2-3; D might be TRBD2 (5 bases). Deletions cut 7 bases from V and 4 bases from J, with 9 bases between. Germline V gene sequence: CDR1 SGHTA, CDR2 FQGNSA. The CDR3 consists of 12 residues. The CDR3 nucleotides are TGTGCCAGCAAAGCGGCAGCAGATACGCAGTATTTT. Translated: CASKAAADTQYF.

The gene calls are TRBV5-5 and TRBJ1-2; 12 bases are a match to TRBD1. Germline CDR1 reads SGHKS; CDR2 reads YYEKEE (reference sequence). Trimming cost V 4 bases and J 6 bases; bases outside gene matches: 13. This CDR3 has 17 residues. In nucleotides, the CDR3 is TGTGCCAGCAGCCCTATTGGGACAGGGGGCGTTGGGAATGGCTACACCTTC. Its protein is CASSPIGTGGVGNGYTF.

J is TRBJ1-5 and V is TRBV14; D unclear. Germline loops: CDR1 SGHDN, CDR2 FVKESK. V lost 7 bases and J 11 bases, leaving 24 bases between the germline ends. The CDR3 runs to 15 residues. CDR3 in DNA: TGTGCCAGCACCCATGTGAAAGACACCAATTGGGCCCAGCATTTT. Residues: CASTHVKDTNWAQHF.

The chain combines TRBV10-3 with TRBJ2-3, with no clear D. The CDR3 totals 12 residues. The V gene's germline CDR1 is ENHRY and CDR2 SYGVKD. Trimming shortened V by 5 bases and J by 6 bases, and 9 bases separated the two germline ends. The CDR3 coding sequence is TGTGCCATCAGTAGTGACTTCGATACGCAGTATTTT. Translated: CAISSDFDTQYF.

The chain links TRBV7-3 to TRBJ2-1; D not resolved. V lost 5 bases to trimming and J lost 5 bases, with 7 bases between them. In germline, CDR1 is SGHTA, CDR2 FQGTGA. CDR3 size: 12 residues. The CDR3 coding sequence is TGTGCCAGCAGCATTCTCCACAATGAGCAGTTCTTC. It translates to CASSILHNEQFF.

This clone was detected a few times. The chain is built from TRBV15 and TRBJ1-5, with a tentative D call TRBD1 (5 bases). CDR3 length: 17 amino acids. The germline V and J ends were trimmed by 0 bases and 3 bases, with 15 bases remaining between them. Per the germline V gene, CDR1 is LNHNV and CDR2 is YYDKDF (reference sequence). The CDR3 loop reads CATSRDTQEGYNQPQHF. DNA for the CDR3: TGTGCCACCAGCAGAGACACACAGGAGGGCTACAATCAGCCCCAGCATTTT.

J is TRBJ1-3 and V is TRBV10-3, with a tentative D call TRBD1 (6 bases). This CDR3 spans 15 amino acids. Trimming left V 6 bases short and J 4 bases short, with 16 bases between. In germline, CDR1 is ENHRY, CDR2 SYGVKD. The CDR3 nucleotides read TGTGCCATCAGGACACAGGGTCGGTGGGGAAACACCATATATTTT. This sequence encodes CAIRTQGRWGNTIYF.

This clone has just one count. The V and J genes are TRBV21-1 and TRBJ2-7; the table's D call of TRBD1 was not tested on the DNA. TRBV21-1 is reported as a pseudogene. The CDR3 spans 16 residues. CDR3 amino acids: CASSGWLDRGSYEQYF. In nucleotides, the CDR3 is TGTGCCAGCAGCGGGTGGTTAGACAGGGGGTCCTACGAGCAGTACTTC.

This clone was recorded only once. This chain connects TRBV5-4 to TRBJ2-4; tentative D call: TRBD1 (5 bases). The length of the CDR3 is 14 residues. V shed 5 bases and J shed 0 bases, with 9 bases lying between them. Germline values: CDR1 SGHNT, CDR2 YYREEE (reference sequence). The CDR3 here is CASRDTPAKNIQYF. The CDR3, as DNA: TGTGCCAGCAGGGACACTCCAGCCAAAAACATTCAGTACTTC.